The rows below give T cell receptor beta chains drawn from one sample of a study of early T cells in non-severe SARS-CoV-2 infection. TCRdb re-called the 5' RACE reads through MiXCR, storing one row per CDR3 protein. Counted here are 75,000 to 100,000 distinct CDR3 sequences, roughly 15% occurring once; the ten biggest clones make up roughly 1.3%. Sample: whole blood. The receptors derive from an adult who was a healthcare worker with PCR-confirmed SARS-CoV-2 infection or an uninfected control (not recorded which). The CDR3 runs from the conserved cysteine through the conserved F or W. The D gene is left open where the match is weak. The size entry is marked missing in some rows and otherwise reads once, few, many or a size class.

D	V	size	J	CDR3	DNA
TRBD1	TRBV5-1	-	TRBJ2-1	CASSLEGQGWDEQFF	TGCGCCAGCAGCTTGGAGGGACAGGGTTGGGATGAGCAGTTCTTC
TRBD1	TRBV5-4	many	TRBJ1-2	CASSLPGTGYGYTF	TGTGCCAGCAGCCTACCCGGGACAGGCTATGGCTACACCTTC
-	TRBV6-2/TRBV6-3	few	TRBJ1-1	CASSYTTMMNTEAFF	TGTGCCAGCAGTTACACGACAATGATGAACACTGAAGCTTTCTTT
-	TRBV11-2	many	TRBJ1-1	CASSLTQGLHTEAFF	TGTGCCAGCAGCCTAACCCAGGGACTGCACACTGAAGCTTTCTTT
-	TRBV7-2	-	TRBJ1-1	CASSLFRHGTPAATEAFF	TGTGCCAGCAGCTTATTTCGTCATGGGACTCCTGCGGCCACTGAAGCTTTCTTT
-	TRBV28	-	TRBJ1-6	CASSPGSSYNSPLHF	TGTGCCAGCAGCCCAGGGAGCTCCTATAATTCACCCCTCCACTTT
TRBD1	TRBV7-9	-	TRBJ2-5	CASSSARTGGRRGQETQYF	TGTGCCAGCAGTTCCGCCCGGACAGGGGGCAGACGAGGGCAAGAGACCCAGTACTTC
-	TRBV7-9	-	TRBJ2-5	CASSSSRSGETQYF	TGTGCCAGCAGCTCCTCACGAAGCGGGGAGACCCAGTACTTC
TRBD2	TRBV28	-	TRBJ2-7	CASSLPGLAGLYEQYF	TGTGCCAGCAGTTTACCGGGACTAGCGGGCCTCTACGAGCAGTACTTC
TRBD1	TRBV24-1	few	TRBJ2-5	CATSDPDRGETQYF	TGTGCCACCAGTGACCCCGACAGGGGTGAGACCCAGTACTTC
-	TRBV4-3	few	TRBJ1-2	CASSQDFEQTHYGYTF	TGCGCCAGCAGCCAAGATTTCGAACAGACGCACTATGGCTACACCTTC
-	TRBV5-1	many	TRBJ2-7	CASSLEPSSYEQYF	TGCGCCAGCAGCTTGGAGCCGTCCAGCTACGAGCAGTACTTC
TRBD1	TRBV4-3	-	TRBJ2-7	CASSPGQGPAYEQYF	TGCGCCAGCAGCCCAGGACAGGGGCCAGCATACGAGCAGTACTTC
TRBD1	TRBV6-5	-	TRBJ1-2	CVSSPWTGRENYGYTF	TGTGTCAGCAGCCCGTGGACAGGGAGGGAAAACTATGGCTACACCTTC
-	TRBV20-1	medium-sized	TRBJ1-1	CSARTGNTEAFF	TGCAGTGCCCGTACAGGGAACACTGAAGCTTTCTTT
-	TRBV24-1	-	TRBJ2-6	CATSASGANVLTF	TGTGCCACCAGTGCGTCTGGGGCCAACGTCCTGACTTTC
-	TRBV15	few	TRBJ2-3	CATSRDQDTQYF	TGTGCCACCAGCAGAGATCAAGATACGCAGTATTTT
-	TRBV7-9	many	TRBJ1-2	CASSSLAGYGYTF	TGTGCCAGCAGCTCACTAGCTGGCTATGGCTACACCTTC
TRBD1	TRBV19	-	TRBJ2-7	CASKQWQGAYEQYF	TGTGCCAGTAAACAATGGCAGGGGGCTTACGAGCAGTACTTC
-	TRBV20-1	few	TRBJ2-3	CSARQPLGTDTQYF	TGCAGTGCTAGACAGCCTCTGGGCACAGATACGCAGTATTTT
-	TRBV18	-	TRBJ1-1	CASSRLQGITEAFF	TGTGCCAGCTCACGCCTACAGGGAATCACTGAAGCTTTCTTT
TRBD2	TRBV27	-	TRBJ2-5	CASREYSGSLNPQYF	TGTGCCAGCAGGGAATATAGCGGGAGCCTAAATCCCCAGTACTTC
-	TRBV5-4	-	TRBJ2-7	CASSRGTSPYEQYF	TGTGCCAGCAGCCGCGGGACTTCACCCTACGAGCAGTACTTC
TRBD2	TRBV11-2	-	TRBJ2-1	CASSLSSGMYNEQFF	TGTGCCAGCAGCTTATCTAGCGGGATGTACAATGAGCAGTTCTTC
-	TRBV6-1	-	TRBJ2-7	CASSEDGGWYEQYF	TGTGCCAGCAGTGAAGATGGGGGGTGGTACGAGCAGTACTTC
-	TRBV27	few	TRBJ2-3	CASSRLASRSQGTDTQYF	TGTGCCAGCAGCCGACTGGCCAGTAGGTCTCAAGGCACAGATACGCAGTATTTT
TRBD1	TRBV6-2/TRBV6-3	many	TRBJ2-2	CASTGQGDTGELFF	TGTGCCAGCACGGGACAGGGAGATACCGGGGAGCTGTTTTTT
-	TRBV12-3/TRBV12-4	-	TRBJ1-3	CASSSLRSGNTIYF	TGTGCCAGCAGTTCCCTCAGATCCGGAAACACCATATATTTT
TRBD2	TRBV5-4	-	TRBJ2-3	CASSQPLAGGQAQYF	TGTGCCAGCAGCCAACCCCTAGCGGGGGGGCAAGCGCAGTATTTT
-	TRBV20-1	few	TRBJ2-1	CSARELLAGGYDEQFF	TGCAGTGCTAGGGAATTACTAGCCGGTGGGTACGATGAGCAGTTCTTC
-	TRBV6-2/TRBV6-3	-	TRBJ1-5	CASSYSSTGFGPQHF	TGTGCCAGCAGTTACTCGAGCACAGGATTCGGGCCCCAGCATTTT
-	TRBV20-1	few	TRBJ2-3	CSARRTHSTDTQYF	TGCAGTGCTAGGAGGACACATAGCACAGATACGCAGTATTTT
TRBD2	TRBV7-2	-	TRBJ2-3	CASSFLAGVRTDTQYF	TGTGCCAGCAGCTTCCTAGCGGGGGTTCGGACAGATACGCAGTATTTT
TRBD1	TRBV5-6	few	TRBJ2-7	CASSWGTGVVIEQYF	TGTGCCAGCAGCTGGGGGACAGGGGTTGTAATCGAGCAGTACTTC
-	TRBV6-6	-	TRBJ2-5	CASSYSAATQYF	TGTGCCAGCAGTTACTCTGCCGCGACCCAGTACTTC
-	TRBV4-3	-	TRBJ1-1	CASRNWGFDTEAFF	TGCGCCAGCAGAAACTGGGGATTTGACACTGAAGCTTTCTTT
TRBD2	TRBV9	-	TRBJ2-1	CASSVELAGFNEQFF	TGTGCCAGCAGCGTAGAACTAGCGGGATTCAATGAGCAGTTCTTC
-	TRBV10-1	few	TRBJ2-1	CASSDNLGTEQFF	TGCGCCAGCAGTGATAATCTAGGGACAGAGCAGTTCTTC
TRBD2	TRBV7-6	few	TRBJ2-7	CASSLGLVGEGYEQYF	TGTGCCAGCAGCTTAGGGTTGGTAGGGGAGGGCTACGAGCAGTACTTC
TRBD2	TRBV5-4	few	TRBJ2-3	CASSFKRASGTSTDTQYF	TGTGCCAGCAGCTTTAAGCGGGCTAGCGGGACTAGCACAGATACGCAGTATTTT
-	TRBV27	-	TRBJ1-2	CASSSQGYGYTF	TGTGCCAGCAGTTCACAGGGCTATGGCTACACCTTC
TRBD2	TRBV11-2	-	TRBJ2-7	CASSELAGAHREEQYF	TGTGCCAGCAGCGAACTAGCGGGAGCCCACAGGGAAGAGCAGTACTTC
-	TRBV25-1	few	TRBJ1-3	CASSESVAGITGNTIYF	TGTGCCAGCAGTGAATCGGTCGCGGGGATCACTGGAAACACCATATATTTT
-	TRBV7-2	few	TRBJ2-3	CASSGFLGPTDTQYF	TGTGCCAGCAGCGGATTTCTAGGGCCCACAGATACGCAGTATTTT
TRBD1	TRBV12-3/TRBV12-4	few	TRBJ1-2	CASSDPGGLAYGYTF	TGTGCCAGCTCCGATCCAGGGGGGCTCGCCTATGGCTACACCTTC
TRBD2	TRBV12-5	-	TRBJ2-5	CASGPLSGGPGETQYF	TGTGCTAGTGGACCCCTAAGCGGGGGACCCGGGGAGACCCAGTACTTC
-	TRBV6-4	many	TRBJ2-3	CASGPQGGGPDTQYF	TGTGCCAGCGGCCCACAGGGAGGAGGTCCAGATACGCAGTATTTT
TRBD2	TRBV6-5	many	TRBJ2-1	CASSYREESYNEQFF	TGTGCCAGCAGTTACCGGGAGGAATCCTACAATGAGCAGTTCTTC
-	TRBV5-1	few	TRBJ2-3	CASSPGALQEDTQYF	TGCGCCAGCAGCCCGGGGGCCCTGCAAGAAGATACGCAGTATTTT
TRBD1	TRBV12-3/TRBV12-4	-	TRBJ1-5	CASSPQGNNQPQHF	TGTGCCAGCAGTCCACAGGGGAACAATCAGCCCCAGCATTTT
-	TRBV28	few	TRBJ2-1	CASSFIGRRVYNEQFF	TGTGCCAGCAGTTTTATCGGCAGGCGGGTCTACAATGAGCAGTTCTTC
-	TRBV12-3/TRBV12-4	-	TRBJ1-5	CASRKSNQPQHF	TGTGCCAGCAGAAAGAGCAATCAGCCCCAGCATTTT
TRBD2	TRBV11-2	-	TRBJ2-1	CASSKKLAGASNEQFF	TGTGCCAGCAGCAAAAAACTAGCGGGGGCGTCCAATGAGCAGTTCTTC
-	TRBV11-2	-	TRBJ2-1	CASSRLRDWKTNEQFF	TGTGCCAGCAGCCGCCTCCGGGACTGGAAAACGAATGAGCAGTTCTTC
TRBD1	TRBV5-5	-	TRBJ2-1	CASSFGTGGRNEQFF	TGTGCCAGCAGCTTTGGGACAGGGGGCCGCAATGAGCAGTTCTTC
-	TRBV27	many	TRBJ1-5	CASSFGGNQPQHF	TGTGCCAGCAGCTTCGGGGGCAATCAGCCCCAGCATTTT
TRBD2	TRBV12-3/TRBV12-4	many	TRBJ2-1	CASSQRTSAHNEQFF	TGTGCCAGCAGTCAGCGGACTAGCGCCCACAATGAGCAGTTCTTC
-	TRBV25-1	many	TRBJ2-2	CASSDVADTGELFF	TGTGCCAGCAGTGACGTAGCGGACACCGGGGAGCTGTTTTTT
-	TRBV29-1	few	TRBJ2-2	CSVATNTGELFF	TGCAGCGTTGCCACGAACACCGGGGAGCTGTTTTTT
-	TRBV7-9	-	TRBJ2-1	CASSTARSSYNEQFF	TGTGCCAGCAGCACGGCACGGAGCTCCTACAATGAGCAGTTCTTC